This T cell receptor beta chain was profiled in a study of blood T cell repertoires in COVID-19. Across the whole study: Acute-phase and convalescent COVID-19 samples originated in the United States, Italy and Spain. Sources were T cells, B-cell-depleted T cells, or PBMCs; the material itself was cDNA or gDNA.

Between the trimmed V and J ends, which lost 2 bases and 0 bases, there was a span of 5 bases. This CDR3 region has 13 residues. Germline CDR1 and CDR2: SGHTS and YDEGEE. Original processing methods: Amplification of reference gene primers was used by the study to estimate nucleated cell counts. Profiled with immunoSEQ multiplex PCR; TCRdb holds only in-frame clones, not every one. Clone size and V and J calls were adopted from that table, with D and trimming inferred from the DNA. The sample gives about 360,000 clones, around 86% of which show up once; less than 3.5% is in the top ten. The TCR originated in a human donor in a cohort sampled during active COVID-19. The sequenced sample consisted of peripheral blood. The V gene is TRBV5-8, the J gene TRBJ2-5; D perhaps matches TRBD2 (5 bases). The DNA for the CDR3 is TGTGCCAGCAGCTTTAGCGACCAAGAGACCCAGTACTTC. As protein: CASSFSDQETQYF.